This T cell receptor beta chain comes out of a study of Graves' ophthalmopathy and Graves' hyperthyroidism. Trimming cost V 4 bases and J 1 base, with 8 bases left between them. The CDR3 is made up of 13 amino acids. In germline, CDR1 is SGHRS, CDR2 YFSETQ. This clonotype was counted at least ten times. Fresh peripheral blood, 8.5 to 10 ml, was the PBMC source. RNA transcripts served as template for amplifying TCR beta CDR3 sequences. First-round RT-PCR used HTBI primers; second-round multiplex PCR followed. One entry per CDR3 protein, called by TCRdb with MiXCR from the multiplex PCR reads. The data contain some 350,000 distinct CDR3 sequences, 15% to 20% of them singletons.

Sequenced material: peripheral blood. The chain carries TRBV5-1 and TRBJ2-5; tentative D call: TRBD2 (5 bases). This receptor was identified in an adult woman with stable Graves' hyperthyroidism. In DNA, the CDR3 is TGCGCCAGCAGCACGGAGGCCCAAGAGACCCAGTACTTC. This gives the protein CASSTEAQETQYF.